A single sample gave rise to the 18 T cell receptor beta chains below, sequenced in a study of shared clonotypes between healthy human individuals. Only in-frame clones appear in the TCRdb table, and some are missing; sequencing was by immunoSEQ multiplex PCR. The sample contains about 1.4 million clones, around 95% of which appear only once. Sequencing used naive CD4+ T cells sorted from blood. As for subset: CD45RA+ positively selected. The receptors were gathered from a man aged 30 to 45 in good health.

This chain joins TRBV7-9 and TRBJ1-1; D unclear. The CDR3 totals 13 residues. Germline lookup yields CDR1 SEHNR and CDR2 FQNEAQ (reference sequence). The V end lost 5 bases, the J end lost 6 bases, and 13 bases lay between the germline ends. CDR3 region: CASSAQEGAEAFF. CDR3 nucleotide sequence: TGTGCCAGCAGCGCCCAAGAGGGCGCTGAAGCTTTCTTT.

The chain joins TRBV6-6 to TRBJ2-4; D gene ambiguous. This CDR3 region has 16 residues. Germline V gene lookup returns CDR1 MNHNY and CDR2 SVGAGI (reference sequence). The ends were cut back, 5 bases at V and 1 base at J, with 15 bases in the middle. The CDR3 bases are TGTGCCAGCAGTCAACCCCCCCAGACGGCCAAAAACATTCAGTACTTC. Its translation is CASSQPPQTAKNIQYF.

Only one count was recorded for this clone. The chain carries TRBV5-4 and TRBJ2-7; D gene unclear. This CDR3 comprises 14 residues. CDR1 is SGHNT, CDR2 YYREEE, per germline (reference sequence). The V and J ends lost 1 base and 4 bases respectively, with 12 bases between them. DNA for the CDR3: TGTGCCAGCAGCTTGCCGGGCCCTGCGTACGAGCAGTACTTC. Its protein is CASSLPGPAYEQYF.

The chain employs TRBV5-1 and TRBJ2-5; 13 positions agree with TRBD2. V shed 4 bases and J 2 bases; nucleotides not matched to a gene: 2. Germline CDR1 SGHRS, CDR2 YFSETQ. The CDR3 totals 15 residues. The CDR3, as DNA: TGCGCCAGCAGCGGGACTAGCGGGATGCAAGAGACCCAGTACTTC. Amino acid sequence: CASSGTSGMQETQYF.

The chain uses TRBV11-2 and TRBJ2-7, with D possibly being TRBD2 (5 bases). There are 16 residues in the CDR3. The V end was cut by 1 base, the J end by 0 bases, with 13 bases between. Germline CDR1 and CDR2: SGHAT and FQNNGV. The CDR3 reads CASSLASLASSYEQYF. CDR3 coding DNA: TGTGCCAGCAGCTTAGCAAGCCTAGCCTCCTCCTACGAGCAGTACTTC.

The chain combines TRBV10-3 with TRBJ2-5; perhaps D is TRBD1 or TRBD2 (5 bases each). The CDR3 extends over 15 amino acids. The germline V gene has CDR1 ENHRY and CDR2 SYGVKD. With 2 bases removed from V and 1 base from J, the gap between germline ends came to 11 bases. The CDR3 DNA is TGTGCCATCAGTGAGCCACAGAGGGGCCAAGAGACCCAGTACTTC. The encoded protein is CAISEPQRGQETQYF.

This chain joins TRBV18 and TRBJ1-4, with 9 bases that match TRBD1. The CDR3 sequence is 15 residues long. V lost 6 bases to trimming and J lost 7 bases; unmatched junction nucleotides: 9. Germline CDR1 and CDR2: KGHSH and LQKENI. Here the CDR3 DNA reads TGTGCCAGCTCCCCGGACAGGGGAAAGGGTGAAAAACTGTTTTTT. Amino acids: CASSPDRGKGEKLFF.

This sequence joins TRBV18 and TRBJ1-5; a weak D match, TRBD1 (5 bases). Trimming removed 4 bases at V and 5 bases at J, with 9 bases between. CDR3 length equals 13 residues. Germline lookup yields CDR1 KGHSH and CDR2 LQKENI. This chain's CDR3 is CASSQGTHQPQHF. The CDR3 coding sequence is TGTGCCAGCTCACAAGGGACGCATCAGCCCCAGCATTTT.

The chain carries TRBV10-2 and TRBJ2-4; TRBD2 agrees at 16 bases. Trimming at V came to 6 bases and at J to 2 bases, leaving 7 bases not matched to a gene. CDR1 is WSHSY, CDR2 SAAADI, per germline. The CDR3 spans 18 residues. The CDR3 DNA follows: TGCGCCAGCAGCAAGGGACTAGCGGGAGGGCCTTCCAAAAACATTCAGTACTTC. Amino acids: CASSKGLAGGPSKNIQYF.

This chain uses TRBV5-5 with TRBJ2-7; TRBD2 might be the D (6 bases). Germline V lookup: CDR1 SGHKS, CDR2 YYEKEE (reference sequence). V gave up 4 bases and J gave up 0 bases, with 14 bases separating them. The CDR3 sequence is 15 residues long. CDR3 nucleotides: TGTGCCAGCAGCGCCGGGACTGGAAACTCCTACGAGCAGTACTTC. It is translated as CASSAGTGNSYEQYF.

The chain recombines TRBV30 with TRBJ2-7; 7 bases map to TRBD2. The CDR3 is 11 residues long. Looked up from germline, CDR1 is GTSNPN and CDR2 is SVGIG (reference sequence). Trimming at V came to 5 bases and at J to 4 bases, leaving 2 bases not matched to a gene. CDR3 in DNA: TGTGCCTGGGGGAGGGAATACGAGCAGTACTTC. Encoded protein: CAWGREYEQYF.

The chain joins TRBV7-9 to TRBJ2-7; TRBD1 matches 8 bases. The V segment lost 5 bases and the J segment 2 bases; nucleotides outside the gene matches: 5. CDR1 is SEHNR, CDR2 FQNEAQ, per germline (reference sequence). CDR3 size: 14 residues. CDR3 residues: CASSPRTGPYEQYF. The CDR3, as DNA: TGTGCCAGCAGCCCTCGGACAGGGCCCTACGAGCAGTACTTC. The variable domain in full, with the rest retrieved from reference TRBV7-9 and TRBJ2-7, is DTGVSQNPRHKITKRGQNVTFRCDPISEHNRLYWYRQTLGQGPEFLTYFQNEAQLEKSRLLSDRFSAERPKGSFSTLEIQRTEQGDSAMYLCASSPRTGPYEQYFGPGTRLTVT.

The V and J genes are TRBV6-1 and TRBJ1-1; D uncertain. Germline CDR1 reads MNHNS; CDR2 reads SASEGT. There are 16 residues in the CDR3. The V end lost 4 bases, the J end lost 4 bases, and 19 bases lay between the germline ends. CDR3 loop: CASSGYSTTVGTEAFF. Here the CDR3 DNA reads TGTGCCAGCAGTGGCTACAGTACTACAGTAGGCACTGAAGCTTTCTTT.

This clone was observed a few times. The rearrangement joins TRBV2 to TRBJ2-7; D might be TRBD1 (5 bases). The V end lost 3 bases, the J end lost 9 bases, and 12 bases lay between the germline ends. The CDR3 sequence is 12 residues long. Germline V CDR1 and CDR2: SNHLY, FYNNEI. CDR3 in DNA: TGTGCCAGCAGTGACAGGGCCCCTCGGCAGTACTTC. Encoded protein: CASSDRAPRQYF.

V is TRBV2 and J is TRBJ2-1; 7 positions match TRBD2. The germline CDR1 and CDR2 sequences are SNHLY and FYNNEI. Trimming took 1 base from V and 15 from J; bases not matched to a gene: 6. This CDR3 spans 12 amino acids. The CDR3 DNA sequence: TGTGCCAGCAGTGAAGTCATAGCGGGTGGGTTCTTC. Translating gives CASSEVIAGGFF.

The rearrangement joins TRBV9 to TRBJ2-7, with 14 nucleotides matching TRBD2. The CDR3 has 17 residues. Germline lookup yields CDR1 SGDLS and CDR2 YYNGEE. V dropped 0 bases and J dropped 6; count of bases not matched to a gene: 8. CDR3 in amino acids: CASSVGGLAGVLSEQYF. The CDR3 coding sequence is TGTGCCAGCAGCGTAGGGGGACTAGCGGGAGTTTTGTCCGAGCAGTACTTC.

The chain links TRBV2 to TRBJ1-1; D unresolved. Germline V gene data show CDR1 as SNHLY and CDR2 as FYNNEI. This CDR3 region has 14 residues. V lost 6 bases to trimming and J lost 3 bases, with 14 bases between them. DNA for the CDR3: TGTGCCAGCAGGGCTGCGTTGGGGTACACTGAAGCTTTCTTT. It encodes CASRAALGYTEAFF.

The chain couples TRBV4-1 to TRBJ1-1; no definite D call. The CDR3 totals 13 residues. Per the germline V gene, CDR1 is MGHRA and CDR2 is YSYEKL. Trimming took 2 bases from V and 6 from J, leaving 10 bases between them. As DNA, the CDR3 is TGCGCCAGCAGCCAACAGGATTATTCTGAAGCTTTCTTT. This gives the protein CASSQQDYSEAFF.